This T cell receptor beta chain was documented in a study of blood T cell repertoires in COVID-19. Study information: Samples came from the United States, Italy and Spain, spanning acute and convalescent COVID-19. T cells, B-cell-depleted T cells, or PBMCs supplied cDNA or gDNA.

Patients in Seattle were enrolled during active infection, then followed longitudinally. The CDR3 runs to 14 residues. Germline loops: CDR1 KGHDR, CDR2 SFDVKD. V was clipped by 3 bases and J by 7 bases; unmatched bases: 7. Assay used: immunoSEQ multiplex PCR; TCRdb lists only in-frame clones, some missing. The sample lists some 300,000 clones, less than 90% occurring once. The chain recombines TRBV24-1 with TRBJ2-7; 8 bases agree with TRBD1. This sequence originates from a woman aged 65 to 85 with COVID-19, enrolled during active disease. Sequenced material: peripheral blood. CDR3 DNA sequence: TGTGCCACCAGTGATCCCAGGGGGCCGGGTGAGCAGTACTTC. As protein: CATSDPRGPGEQYF.